The sequence of this TCR beta chain was determined in a study of blood T cell repertoires in COVID-19. About the study: Material from acute and convalescent COVID-19 was sourced from the United States, Italy and Spain. T cells, B-cell-depleted T cells, or PBMCs provided the cDNA or gDNA that served as material.

Concerning this clone: This specimen includes other DNA sequences encoding the same CDR3.

This CDR3 is built from 12 residues. Germline V CDR1 and CDR2: MDHEN, SYDVKM. V gave up 3 bases and J gave up 5 bases, with 7 bases separating them. Original processing notes: From reference gene primer amplification, estimates of nucleated cell counts were derived. Sequenced by immunoSEQ multiplex PCR; TCRdb stores in-frame clones only, minus some. The V and J calls and clone size were taken over from that table, and D and trimming were inferred from the DNA. The sample carries over 250,000 clones, 83% recorded once. The specimen was peripheral blood. This receptor was taken from a woman in her fifties or sixties who had recovered from COVID-19. The chain is built from TRBV28 and TRBJ1-2; D gene uncertain. This CDR3 is CASSFRGYGYTF. The CDR3, as DNA: TGTGCCAGCAGTTTCAGAGGGTATGGCTACACCTTC.